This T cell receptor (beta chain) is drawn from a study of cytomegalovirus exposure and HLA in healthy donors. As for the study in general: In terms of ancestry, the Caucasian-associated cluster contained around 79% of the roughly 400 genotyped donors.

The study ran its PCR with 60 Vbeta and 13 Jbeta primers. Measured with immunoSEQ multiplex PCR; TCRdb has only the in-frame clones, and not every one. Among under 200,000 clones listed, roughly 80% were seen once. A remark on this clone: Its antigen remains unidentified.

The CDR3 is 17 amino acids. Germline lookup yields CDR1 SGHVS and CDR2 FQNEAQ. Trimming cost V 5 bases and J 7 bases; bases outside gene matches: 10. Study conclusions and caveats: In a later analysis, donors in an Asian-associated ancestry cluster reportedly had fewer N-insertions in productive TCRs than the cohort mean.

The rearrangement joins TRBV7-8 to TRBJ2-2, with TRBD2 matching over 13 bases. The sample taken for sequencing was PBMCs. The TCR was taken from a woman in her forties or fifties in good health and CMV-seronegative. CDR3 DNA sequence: TGTGCCAGCAGCCAATTACTAGCGGGGGGGCGTGGCGGGGAGCTGTTTTTT. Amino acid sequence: CASSQLLAGGRGGELFF. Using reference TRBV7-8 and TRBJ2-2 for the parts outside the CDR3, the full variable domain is GAGVSQSPRYKVAKRGQDVALRCDPISGHVSLFWYQQALGQGPEFLTYFQNEAQLDKSGLPSDRFFAERPEGSVSTLKIQRTQQEDSAVYLCASSQLLAGGRGGELFFGEGSRLTVL.